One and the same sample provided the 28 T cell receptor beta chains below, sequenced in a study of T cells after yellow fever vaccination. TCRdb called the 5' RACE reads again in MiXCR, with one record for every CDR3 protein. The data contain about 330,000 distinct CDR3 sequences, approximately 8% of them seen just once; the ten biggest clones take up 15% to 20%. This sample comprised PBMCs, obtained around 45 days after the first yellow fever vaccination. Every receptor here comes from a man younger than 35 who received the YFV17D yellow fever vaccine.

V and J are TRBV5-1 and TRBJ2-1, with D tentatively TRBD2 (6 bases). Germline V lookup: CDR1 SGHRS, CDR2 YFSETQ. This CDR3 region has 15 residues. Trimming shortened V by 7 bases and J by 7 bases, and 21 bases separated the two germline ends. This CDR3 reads CASLSGEFSDNEQFF. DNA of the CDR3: TGCGCCAGCCTATCGGGGGAGTTCAGCGATAATGAGCAGTTCTTC.

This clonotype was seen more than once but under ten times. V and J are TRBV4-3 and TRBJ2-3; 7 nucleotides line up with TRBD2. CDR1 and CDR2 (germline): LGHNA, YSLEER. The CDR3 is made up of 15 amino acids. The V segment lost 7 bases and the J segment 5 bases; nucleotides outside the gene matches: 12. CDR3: CASTRVAGVRDTQYF. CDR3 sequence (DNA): TGCGCCAGCACGAGGGTGGCGGGGGTTAGAGATACGCAGTATTTT.

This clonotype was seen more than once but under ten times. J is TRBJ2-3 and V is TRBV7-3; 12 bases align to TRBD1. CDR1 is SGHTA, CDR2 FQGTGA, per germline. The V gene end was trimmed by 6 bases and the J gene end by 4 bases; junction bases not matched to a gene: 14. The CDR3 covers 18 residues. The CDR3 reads CASSSGTGGAINPDTQYF. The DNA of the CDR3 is TGTGCCAGCAGTTCCGGGACAGGGGGCGCGATTAACCCAGATACGCAGTATTTT.

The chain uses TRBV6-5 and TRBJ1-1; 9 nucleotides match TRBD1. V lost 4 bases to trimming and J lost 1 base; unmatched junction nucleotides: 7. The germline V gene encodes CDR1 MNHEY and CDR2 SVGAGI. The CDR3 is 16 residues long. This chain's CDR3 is CASSLPRQGGNTEAFF. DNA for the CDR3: TGTGCCAGCAGTTTACCTAGACAGGGGGGGAACACTGAAGCTTTCTTT.

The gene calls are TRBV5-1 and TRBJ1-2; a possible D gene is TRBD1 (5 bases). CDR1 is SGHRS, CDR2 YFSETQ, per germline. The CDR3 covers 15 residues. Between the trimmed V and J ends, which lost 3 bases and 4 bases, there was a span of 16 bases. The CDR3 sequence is CASSWVGERAYGYTF. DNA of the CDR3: TGCGCCAGCAGCTGGGTAGGGGAACGGGCCTATGGCTACACCTTC.

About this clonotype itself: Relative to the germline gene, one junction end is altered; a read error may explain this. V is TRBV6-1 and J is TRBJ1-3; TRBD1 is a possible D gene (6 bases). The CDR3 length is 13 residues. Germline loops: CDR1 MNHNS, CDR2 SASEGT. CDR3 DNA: TGTGCCAGCAGTACAGGACAGAAAAACATCATATATTTT. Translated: CASSTGQKNIIYF.

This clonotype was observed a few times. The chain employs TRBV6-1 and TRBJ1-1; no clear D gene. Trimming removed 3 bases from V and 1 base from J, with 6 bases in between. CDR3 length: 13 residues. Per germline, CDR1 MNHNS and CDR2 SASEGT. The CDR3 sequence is CASSDAKNTEAFF. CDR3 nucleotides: TGTGCCAGCAGTGACGCGAAGAACACTGAAGCTTTCTTT.

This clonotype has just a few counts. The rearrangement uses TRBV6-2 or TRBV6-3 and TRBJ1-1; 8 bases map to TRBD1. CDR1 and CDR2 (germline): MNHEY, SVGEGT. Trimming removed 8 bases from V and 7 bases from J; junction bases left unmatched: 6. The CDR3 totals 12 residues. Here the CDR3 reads CASQTGGGEAFF. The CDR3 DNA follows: TGTGCCAGCCAAACAGGGGGAGGTGAAGCTTTCTTT.

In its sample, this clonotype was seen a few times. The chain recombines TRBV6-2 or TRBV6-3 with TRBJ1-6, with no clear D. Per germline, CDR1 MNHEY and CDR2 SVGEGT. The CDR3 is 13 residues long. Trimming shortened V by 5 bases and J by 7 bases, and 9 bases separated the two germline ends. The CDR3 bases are TGTGCCAGCAGTGTTACGGGAAATTCACCCCTCCACTTT. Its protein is CASSVTGNSPLHF.

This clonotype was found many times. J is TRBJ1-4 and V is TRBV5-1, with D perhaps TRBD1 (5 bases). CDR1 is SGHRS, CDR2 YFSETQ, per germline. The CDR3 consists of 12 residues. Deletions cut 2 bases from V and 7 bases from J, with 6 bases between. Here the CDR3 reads CASSFRGEKLFF. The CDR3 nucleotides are TGCGCCAGCAGCTTTAGGGGTGAAAAACTGTTTTTT.

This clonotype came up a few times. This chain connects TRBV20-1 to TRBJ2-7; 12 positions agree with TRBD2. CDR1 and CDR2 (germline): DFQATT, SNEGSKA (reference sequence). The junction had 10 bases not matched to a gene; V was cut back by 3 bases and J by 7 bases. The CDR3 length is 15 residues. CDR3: CSASTPTSGGPEQYF. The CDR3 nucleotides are TGCAGTGCTAGCACCCCGACTAGCGGGGGCCCGGAGCAGTACTTC.

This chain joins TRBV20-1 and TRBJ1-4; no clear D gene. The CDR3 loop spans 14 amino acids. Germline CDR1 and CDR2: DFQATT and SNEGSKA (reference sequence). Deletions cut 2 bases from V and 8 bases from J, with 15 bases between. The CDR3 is CSARISQAGEKLFF. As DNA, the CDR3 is TGCAGTGCTAGAATTAGTCAGGCGGGGGAAAAACTGTTTTTT.

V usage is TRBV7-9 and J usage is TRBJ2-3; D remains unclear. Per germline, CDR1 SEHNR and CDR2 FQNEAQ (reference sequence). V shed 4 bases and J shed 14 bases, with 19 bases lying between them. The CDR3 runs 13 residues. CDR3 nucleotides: TGTGCCAGCAGCTCCGATTTGTCTGGAGTAAGGTATTTT. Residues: CASSSDLSGVRYF.

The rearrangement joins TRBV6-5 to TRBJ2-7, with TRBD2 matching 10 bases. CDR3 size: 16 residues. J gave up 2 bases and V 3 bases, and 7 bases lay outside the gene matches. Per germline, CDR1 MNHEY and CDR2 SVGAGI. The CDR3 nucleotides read TGTGCCAGCAGTTATTCAGGACTAGCGGTGGCCTACGAGCAGTACTTC. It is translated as CASSYSGLAVAYEQYF.

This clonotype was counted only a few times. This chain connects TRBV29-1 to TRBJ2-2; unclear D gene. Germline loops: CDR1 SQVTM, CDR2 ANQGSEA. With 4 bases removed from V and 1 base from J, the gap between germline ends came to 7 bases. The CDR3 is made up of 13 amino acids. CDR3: CSVVPENTGELFF. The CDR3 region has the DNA TGCAGCGTTGTTCCGGAGAACACCGGGGAGCTGTTTTTT.

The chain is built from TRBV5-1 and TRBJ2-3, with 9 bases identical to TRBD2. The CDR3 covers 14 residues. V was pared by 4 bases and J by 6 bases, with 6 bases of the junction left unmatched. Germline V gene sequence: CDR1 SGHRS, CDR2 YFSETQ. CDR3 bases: TGCGCCAGCAGCGGCGGGGGGGCCCTCGATACGCAGTATTTT. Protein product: CASSGGGALDTQYF.

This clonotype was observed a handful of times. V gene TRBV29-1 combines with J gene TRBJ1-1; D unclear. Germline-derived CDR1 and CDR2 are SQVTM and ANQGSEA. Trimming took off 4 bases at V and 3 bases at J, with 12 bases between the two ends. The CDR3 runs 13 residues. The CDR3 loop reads CSVAGRQDTEAFF. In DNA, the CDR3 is TGCAGCGTTGCGGGTCGGCAGGACACTGAAGCTTTCTTT.

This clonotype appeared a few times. The CDR3 sequence: CASSVGLALDNEQFF. DNA of the CDR3: TGTGCCAGCAGCGTGGGACTAGCGCTCGACAATGAGCAGTTCTTC. The rearrangement joins TRBV9 to TRBJ2-1; 10 nucleotides match TRBD2. The germline CDR1 and CDR2 sequences are SGDLS and YYNGEE. V was pared by 2 bases and J by 5 bases, with 4 bases of the junction left unmatched. The CDR3 has 15 residues.

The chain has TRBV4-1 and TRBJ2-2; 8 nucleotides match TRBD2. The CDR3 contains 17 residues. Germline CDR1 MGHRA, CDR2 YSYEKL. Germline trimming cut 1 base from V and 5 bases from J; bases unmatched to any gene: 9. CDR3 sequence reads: CASSQGGRAGGTGELFF. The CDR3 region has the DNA TGCGCCAGCAGCCAAGGAGGTCGGGCGGGGGGTACCGGGGAGCTGTTTTTT.

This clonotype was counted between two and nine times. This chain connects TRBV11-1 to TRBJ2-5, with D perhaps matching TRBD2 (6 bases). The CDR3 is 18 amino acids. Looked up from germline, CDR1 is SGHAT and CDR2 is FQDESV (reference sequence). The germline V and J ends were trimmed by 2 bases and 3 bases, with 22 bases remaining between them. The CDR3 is CASSLRFVAGPFKETQYF. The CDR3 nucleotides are TGTGCCAGCAGCTTACGGTTTGTGGCGGGGCCTTTTAAAGAGACCCAGTACTTC.

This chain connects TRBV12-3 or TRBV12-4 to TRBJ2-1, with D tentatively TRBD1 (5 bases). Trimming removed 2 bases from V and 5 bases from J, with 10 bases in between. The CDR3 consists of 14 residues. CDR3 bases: TGTGCCAGCAGTTTAAGGGGCCGTAACAATGAGCAGTTCTTC. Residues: CASSLRGRNNEQFF.

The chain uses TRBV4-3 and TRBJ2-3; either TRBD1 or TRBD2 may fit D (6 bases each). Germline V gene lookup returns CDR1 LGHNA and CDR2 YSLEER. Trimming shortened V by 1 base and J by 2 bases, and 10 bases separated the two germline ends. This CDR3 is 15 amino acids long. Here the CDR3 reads CASSQASGATDTQYF. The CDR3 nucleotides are TGCGCCAGCAGCCAAGCGTCGGGGGCCACAGATACGCAGTATTTT.

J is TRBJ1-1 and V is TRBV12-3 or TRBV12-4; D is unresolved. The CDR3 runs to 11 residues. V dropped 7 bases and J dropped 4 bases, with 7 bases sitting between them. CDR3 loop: CASTETTEAFF. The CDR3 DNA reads TGTGCCAGCACCGAGACCACTGAAGCTTTCTTT.

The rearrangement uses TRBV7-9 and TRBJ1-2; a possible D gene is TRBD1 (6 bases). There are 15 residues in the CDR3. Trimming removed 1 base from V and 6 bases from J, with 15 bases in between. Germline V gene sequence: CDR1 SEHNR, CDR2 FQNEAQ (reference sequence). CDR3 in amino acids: CASSLGVGGFDGYTF. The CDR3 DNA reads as TGTGCCAGCAGCTTAGGAGTTGGGGGCTTTGATGGCTACACCTTC.

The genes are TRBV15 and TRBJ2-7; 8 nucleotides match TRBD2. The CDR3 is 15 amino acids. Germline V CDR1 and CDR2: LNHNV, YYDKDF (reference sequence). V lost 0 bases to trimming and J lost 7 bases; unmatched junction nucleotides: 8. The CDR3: CATSRDRQRGLEQYV. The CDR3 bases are TGTGCCACCAGCAGAGATCGGCAGCGGGGGTTAGAGCAGTACGTC.

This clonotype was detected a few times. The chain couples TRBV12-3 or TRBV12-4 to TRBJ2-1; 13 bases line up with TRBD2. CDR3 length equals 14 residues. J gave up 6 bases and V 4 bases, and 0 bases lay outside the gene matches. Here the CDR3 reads CASSWTSGGNEQFF. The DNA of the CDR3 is TGTGCCAGCAGTTGGACTAGCGGGGGCAATGAGCAGTTCTTC.

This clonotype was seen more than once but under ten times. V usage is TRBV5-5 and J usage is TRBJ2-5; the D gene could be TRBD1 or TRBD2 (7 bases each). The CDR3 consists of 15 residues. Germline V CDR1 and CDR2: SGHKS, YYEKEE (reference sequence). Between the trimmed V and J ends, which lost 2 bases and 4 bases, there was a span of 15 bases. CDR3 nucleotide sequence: TGTGCCAGCAGCTTACGCCAGGGGGAGGGAGAGACCCAGTACTTC. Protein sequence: CASSLRQGEGETQYF. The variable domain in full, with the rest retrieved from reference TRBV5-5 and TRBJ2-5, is DAGVTQSPTHLIKTRGQQVTLRCSPISGHKSVSWYQQVLGQGPQFIFQYYEKEERGRGNFPDRFSARQFPNYSSELNVNALLLGDSALYLCASSLRQGEGETQYFGPGTRLLVL.

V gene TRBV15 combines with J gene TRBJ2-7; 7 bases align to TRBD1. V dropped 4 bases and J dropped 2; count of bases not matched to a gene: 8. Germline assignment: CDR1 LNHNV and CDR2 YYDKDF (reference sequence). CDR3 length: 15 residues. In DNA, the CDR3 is TGTGCCACCAGCAAGGGGACAGTGGCACCCTACGAGCAGTACTTC. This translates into CATSKGTVAPYEQYF. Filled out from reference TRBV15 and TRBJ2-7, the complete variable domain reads DAMVIQNPRYQVTQFGKPVTLSCSQTLNHNVMYWYQQKSSQAPKLLFHYYDKDFNNEADTPDNFQSRRPNTSFCFLDIRSPGLGDTAMYLCATSKGTVAPYEQYFGPGTRLTVT.